This TCR beta chain was recorded in a study of T cell responses to AZD1222 COVID-19 vaccine (dated by TCRdb to the early 2020s). Broadly, across the study: Because spike-specific TCR depth and breadth did not differ between the two schedules, AZD1222 recipients who got a second dose at roughly 4 weeks were pooled with those who got a second dose at roughly 12 weeks. TCR sequencing was performed for some 250 trial participants, of whom about 200 were given two doses of AZD1222 and 26 were given two doses of MenACWY control vaccine. Trial participants were enrolled by age into subgroups of 18-55, 56-69 and 70-plus years, and about 150, 27 and 61 TCR-sequenced participants, respectively, were included in these subgroups. Findings and caveats that apply to the study as a whole: No day 14 peak-response samples were available, so repertoires were characterized only after the peak T cell response. Reportedly, close to half of the unique spike-specific TCRs recognized epitopes lying outside the regions that are mutated in the B.1.351 and B.1.1.7 variants. Vaccine-associated CD4 TCRs spanned the whole spike protein, with dominant responses in regions 160-218 and 743-854. Participants were mostly white British, with more females than males. The authors suggested clonal diversity may have been underestimated. Only 5 to 7 AZD1222 recipients were SARS-CoV-2 seropositive at baseline, limiting conclusions about previously exposed vaccinees. After two AZD1222 doses, spike-specific TCR breadth and depth were significantly higher than at day 0 and than in MenACWY recipients. In the small 56-69-year group, the increase in depth fell short of significance, most likely because of low power.

The time point label, as the study defines it: baseline before first vaccination. The vaccinee samples were drawn from two UK trials, COV001 and COV002, one of which was a single-blind randomized controlled phase 2/3 trial testing AZD1222 (ChAdOx1 nCoV-19) in healthy adults. Trial participant PBMC samples were collected at day 0 and day 28 after the second dose for TCRbeta chain sequencing. The CDR3 regions of human TCRbeta chains were analyzed by immunosequencing. For the original study's pipeline: Repertoire TCRs were matched against a reference library of SARS-CoV-2-specific TCRs generated with the MIRA antigen-specificity platform. Breadth was defined as the fraction of unique TCRs that were SARS-CoV-2-associated. Depth was defined as the fraction of total T cells that were SARS-CoV-2-associated. Using the MIRA data, each spike-specific TCR was assigned both to the spike region to which the TCR was reactive and to a CD4 or CD8 class. Log10-transformed breadth and depth values were compared by one-way ANOVA with Sidak's multiple comparisons tests. TCRdb limited this immuneACCESS table to in-frame rearrangements with V and J called. A share of clones is missing; checked studies link under half to unresolved V genes, and the rest is unexplained. V and J calls and clone size come straight from that table; D and trimming were deduced from the DNA. The sample includes roughly 120,000 clones, with approximately 84% observed a single time. The ten biggest clones cover roughly 8% of the sample.

As for this clone: Which antigen it targets is not known. It has no much larger one-base neighbor in the sample; base qualities were not kept.

V loses 0 bases, J loses 2 bases, and the germline ends lie 10 bases apart. CDR1 is given as SQVTM and CDR2 as ANQGSEA, both from the germline V gene. Counted from cysteine to phenylalanine, this CDR3 has 14 amino acids. Only the CDR3 DNA is retained, 42 bases long and in frame from the first base. Here the chain combines TRBV29-1 and TRBJ2-5; too little of a D gene remains to name it. The specimen was peripheral blood, collected on day 0 of AZD1222 vaccination. The source of this sequence is an adult in good health. CDR3 protein: CSVEDLWIQETQYF. The sequence in DNA is TGCAGCGTTGAAGATCTATGGATTCAAGAGACCCAGTACTTC.